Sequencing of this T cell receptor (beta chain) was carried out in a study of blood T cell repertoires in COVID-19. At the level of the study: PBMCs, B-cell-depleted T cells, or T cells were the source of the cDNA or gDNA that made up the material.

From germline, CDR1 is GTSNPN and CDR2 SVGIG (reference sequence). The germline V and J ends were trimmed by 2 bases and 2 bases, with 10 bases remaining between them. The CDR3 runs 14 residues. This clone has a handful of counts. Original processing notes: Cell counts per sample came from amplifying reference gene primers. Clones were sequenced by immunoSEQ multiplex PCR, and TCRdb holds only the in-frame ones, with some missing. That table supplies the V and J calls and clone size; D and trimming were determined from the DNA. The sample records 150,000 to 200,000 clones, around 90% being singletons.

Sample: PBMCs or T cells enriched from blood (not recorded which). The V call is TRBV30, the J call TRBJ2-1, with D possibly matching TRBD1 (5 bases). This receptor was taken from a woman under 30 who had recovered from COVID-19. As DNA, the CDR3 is TGTGCCTGGAGTAGGCAGGGCGCCTACAATGAGCAGTTCTTC. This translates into CAWSRQGAYNEQFF.